A single sample is the source of the 6 T cell receptor beta chains below, sequenced in a study of cytomegalovirus exposure and HLA in healthy donors (dated by TCRdb to the late 2010s). The library was produced with the immunoSEQ multiplex PCR assay. A mixture of 60 forward primers for TCR Vbeta segments and 13 reverse primers for TCR Jbeta segments was used in the multiplex PCR. Here the immuneACCESS table is served through TCRdb, limited to in-frame sequences with V and J called. Missing clones are a known gap in these copies; in checked studies unresolved V genes cover under half, and the rest lacks a known reason. In all, the sample holds about 120,000 clones, and 50% to 75% of those were seen once. The top ten constitute under 9.5% of the sample. Sequencing was performed on PBMCs. The receptors stem from a woman in her thirties or forties in good health and CMV-seropositive.

V and J are TRBV27 and TRBJ1-4, with a tentative D call TRBD1 (6 bases). The ends were cut back, 5 bases at V and 5 bases at J, with 15 bases in the middle. From germline, CDR1 is MNHEY and CDR2 SMNVEV (reference sequence). CDR3 size: 15 residues. CDR3 residues: CASSRGRGWNEKLFF. CDR3 sequence (DNA): TGTGCCAGCAGTAGGGGGAGGGGGTGGAATGAAAAACTGTTTTTT.

This chain links TRBV10-3 with TRBJ2-7; D ambiguous. The CDR3 spans 15 residues. Germline V CDR1 and CDR2: ENHRY, SYGVKD. Trimming shortened V by 0 bases and J by 1 base, and 10 bases separated the two germline ends. Here the CDR3 reads CAISESKAGSYEQYF. CDR3 bases: TGTGCCATCAGTGAGTCGAAGGCAGGATCCTACGAGCAGTACTTC.

Details on this clone: This sample also contains other DNA sequences that code for the same CDR3. The CDR3 region is CASSPGTVSYEQYF. CDR3 DNA sequence: TGTGCCAGCAGCCCCGGGACAGTTTCCTACGAGCAGTACTTC. The chain links TRBV7-9 to TRBJ2-7; 7 bases match TRBD1. The CDR3 runs to 14 residues. The junction had 5 bases not matched to a gene; V was cut back by 5 bases and J by 1 base. Per germline, CDR1 SEHNR and CDR2 FQNEAQ (reference sequence).

The CDR3, as DNA: TGTGCCAGCAGTTATACCCGGGACAGCTACGAGCAGTACTTC. Protein sequence: CASSYTRDSYEQYF. This rearrangement joins TRBV6-1 to TRBJ2-5; 7 positions agree with TRBD1. The J call may be in error: the DNA end matches TRBJ2-7 better. This CDR3 has 14 amino acids. CDR1 MNHNS and CDR2 SASEGT come from the germline V gene.

This rearrangement joins TRBV28 to TRBJ2-5; 9 nucleotides agree with TRBD1. There are 15 residues in the CDR3. J gave up 5 bases and V 6 bases, and 10 bases lay outside the gene matches. The germline V gene has CDR1 MDHEN and CDR2 SYDVKM. The CDR3 here is CASSPPPTGGETQYF. CDR3 DNA sequence: TGTGCCAGCAGCCCTCCTCCGACAGGGGGGGAGACCCAGTACTTC.

The chain recombines TRBV7-3 with TRBJ2-1; 7 bases fit TRBD1. The CDR3 runs 14 residues. Trimming took 3 bases from V and 5 from J; bases not matched to a gene: 4. Germline-derived CDR1 and CDR2 are SGHTA and FQGTGA. DNA of the CDR3: TGTGCCAGCAGCTTTCCGGGACAGAACAATGAGCAGTTCTTC. The encoded protein is CASSFPGQNNEQFF.